This T cell receptor beta chain originates from a study of T cells in Graves' hyperthyroidism and ophthalmopathy. Not enrolled were patients with uncontrolled infection, other autoimmune disease, pregnancy or lactation. V lost 6 bases to trimming and J lost 1 base, with 13 bases between them. The CDR3 contains 15 residues. Germline V gene data show CDR1 as SEHNR and CDR2 as FQNEAQ (reference sequence). TCR beta CDR3 regions were amplified from RNA transcripts. An initial round of RT-PCR targeting the TCR CDR3 relied on the HTBI primer set. In TCRdb, the multiplex PCR reads were re-called with MiXCR into one record per CDR3 protein. The sample has 750,000 to 950,000 distinct CDR3 sequences, 38% seen once; the top ten hold 7.5% to 9.5%. This clonotype has only one observation.

The TCR comes from a man between 18 and 35 years old with Graves' hyperthyroidism. This chain connects TRBV7-9 to TRBJ1-5; D not certain. Sample: blood. The CDR3: CASSSPGRSNQPQHF. CDR3 DNA: TGTGCCAGCAGTTCCCCCGGACGGAGCAATCAGCCCCAGCATTTT.